The rows below give T cell receptor beta chains drawn from one sample of a study of TIL therapy for anti-PD-1-resistant metastatic lung cancer. This table comes from immunoSEQ multiplex PCR, and its TCRdb copy is limited to in-frame clones, with some not included. Of just under 60,000 clones listed, around 70% are singletons. This specimen consisted of blood, obtained at baseline. These receptor sequences come from a person aged 25-79 years with non-small cell lung cancer. Both conserved end residues are trimmed from each CDR3.

v_gene: TRBV30; CDR3aa: AWGLAENTQF
v_gene: TRBV6-5; CDR3aa: ASSGTYEQY
v_gene: TRBV6-5; CDR3aa: ASRDRLNQPQH
v_gene: TRBV7-9; CDR3aa: ASSRSSGGLEEQF
v_gene: TRBV29-1; CDR3aa: SGYRGQAF
v_gene: TRBV27; CDR3aa: ASSRDRGSYEQY
v_gene: TRBV2; CDR3aa: ASSTSGSSTGELF
v_gene: TRBV4-1; CDR3aa: ASSPPDGGKQF
v_gene: TRBV10-3; CDR3aa: AISERQAPQTEAF
v_gene: TRBV6-4; CDR3aa: ASSRGGINEQF
v_gene: TRBV7-3; CDR3aa: ASRREGNTEAF
v_gene: TRBV15; CDR3aa: ATSIRASGRETQY
v_gene: TRBV7-9; CDR3aa: ASRSPGLATDTQY
v_gene: TRBV5-1; CDR3aa: ASRIGRDRISGEQF
v_gene: TRBV4-1; CDR3aa: ASSQTGSTEAF